The 10 T cell receptor beta chains given below trace back to one sample, sequenced in a study of blood T cell repertoires in COVID-19 (dated by TCRdb to between 2020 and 2021). The library was prepared using the immunoSEQ multiplex PCR assay. TCRdb holds this immuneACCESS table with in-frame rearrangements only. Some clones are missing; in checked studies, unresolved V genes explain under half, and the rest has no known cause. This sample is represented by more than 140,000 clones; around 83% of them were singletons. The biggest ten clones account for more than 5.5% of the sample. Sequenced sample: peripheral blood. The receptor source for this set is a woman aged 50 to 60 in a cohort sampled during active or convalescent COVID-19.

The rearrangement joins TRBV6-1 to TRBJ1-3; D gene uncertain. The CDR3 sequence is 12 residues long. The V gene lost 3 bases and the J gene lost 7 bases, with 7 bases spanning the gap. Germline V CDR1 and CDR2: MNHNS, SASEGT. CDR3 in DNA: TGTGCCAGCAGTGATCCCCCGAACACCATATATTTT. Its translation: CASSDPPNTIYF.

The chain has TRBV6-5 and TRBJ1-2; D is perhaps TRBD1 (6 bases). The V end was cut by 4 bases, the J end by 4 bases, with 16 bases between. This CDR3 contains 15 residues. Germline CDR1 and CDR2: MNHEY and SVGAGI. DNA for the CDR3: TGTGCCAGCAGTTGGGTGGACAGTCACCCCTATGGCTACACCTTC. This encodes CASSWVDSHPYGYTF.

The J gene is TRBJ2-3, the V gene TRBV24-1; TRBD1 agrees at 9 bases. The CDR3 contains 16 residues. In germline, CDR1 is KGHDR, CDR2 SFDVKD. The ends lost 3 bases at V and 3 bases at J; junction bases unmatched: 6. The CDR3 DNA is TGTGCCACCAGTGATGGAGGACAGGGGAGGACAGATACGCAGTATTTT. This codes for CATSDGGQGRTDTQYF.

The V call is TRBV29-1, the J call TRBJ2-5, with D unresolved. Germline V gene lookup returns CDR1 SQVTM and CDR2 ANQGSEA. The CDR3 has 12 amino acids. V was pared by 4 bases and J by 2 bases, with 8 bases between. The CDR3 DNA sequence: TGCAGCGTTGGGCGCAGGCAAGAGACCCAGTACTTC. Its protein product is CSVGRRQETQYF.

Only one count was recorded for this clone. The V and J genes are TRBV11-2 and TRBJ2-3; 7 bases fit TRBD1. This CDR3 is 13 amino acids long. Trimming removed 8 bases from V and 4 bases from J; junction bases left unmatched: 6. Per the germline V gene, CDR1 is SGHAT and CDR2 is FQNNGV. CDR3 sequence (DNA): TGTGCCAGCCGACCAACAGGGGCAGATACGCAGTATTTT. Its protein is CASRPTGADTQYF.

This rearrangement joins TRBV29-1 to TRBJ1-4; no clear D. Between the trimmed V and J ends, which lost 3 bases and 2 bases, there was a span of 7 bases. The CDR3 totals 13 residues. Germline V gene sequence: CDR1 SQVTM, CDR2 ANQGSEA. This chain's CDR3 is CSVDGGTNEKLFF. Written as DNA, the CDR3 is TGCAGCGTTGACGGAGGGACTAATGAAAAACTGTTTTTT.

The chain couples TRBV4-2 to TRBJ2-5, with a possible D match to TRBD2 (6 bases). The V and J ends lost 3 bases and 5 bases respectively, with 10 bases between them. CDR1 LGHNA and CDR2 YNFKEQ come from the germline V gene. The CDR3 consists of 13 residues. CDR3 sequence (DNA): TGTGCCAGCAGCCAGAGACTAGTGGAGACCCAGTACTTC. Translation gives CASSQRLVETQYF.

The chain recombines TRBV7-9 with TRBJ2-7, with TRBD1 matching 11 bases. V lost 3 bases and J lost 2; bases outside the gene matches: 3. The germline gives CDR1 SEHNR, CDR2 FQNEAQ (reference sequence). The length of the CDR3 is 15 residues. The CDR3 loop reads CASSFLGQGAYEQYF. The CDR3 DNA is TGTGCCAGCAGCTTCTTGGGACAGGGGGCCTACGAGCAGTACTTC.

The rearrangement uses TRBV10-3 and TRBJ2-5; 11 nucleotides line up with TRBD1. The trim removed 9 bases at V and 4 bases at J, leaving 13 bases unmatched. The germline gives CDR1 ENHRY, CDR2 SYGVKD. The CDR3 is made up of 16 amino acids. CDR3 sequence: CAIKIGQGALGETQYF. The CDR3 nucleotides read TGTGCCATTAAGATAGGACAGGGGGCACTTGGAGAGACCCAGTACTTC.

The V and J genes are TRBV5-8 and TRBJ1-5, with 9 nucleotides matching TRBD1. This CDR3 contains 15 residues. The germline CDR1 and CDR2 sequences are SGHTS and YDEGEE. The V segment lost 2 bases and the J segment 4 bases; nucleotides outside the gene matches: 4. In DNA, the CDR3 is TGTGCCAGCAGCTTATACGGGACAGGGAATCAGCCCCAGCATTTT. It codes for CASSLYGTGNQPQHF. The variable domain in full, completed from reference TRBV5-8 and TRBJ1-5, reads EAGVTQSPTHLIKTRGQQATLRCSPISGHTSVYWYQQALGLGLQFLLWYDEGEERNRGNFPPRFSGRQFPNYSSELNVNALELEDSALYLCASSLYGTGNQPQHFGDGTRLSIL.